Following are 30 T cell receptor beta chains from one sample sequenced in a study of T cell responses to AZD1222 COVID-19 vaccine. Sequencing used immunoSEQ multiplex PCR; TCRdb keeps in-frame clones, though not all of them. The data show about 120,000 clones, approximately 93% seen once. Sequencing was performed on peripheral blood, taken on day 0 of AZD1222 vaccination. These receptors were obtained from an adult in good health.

The CDR3 sequence: CASSFAGTGGGSGANVLTF. For the CDR3, the DNA is TGTGCCAGCAGTTTTGCCGGGACAGGGGGTGGCTCTGGGGCCAACGTCCTGACTTTC. V is TRBV28 and J is TRBJ2-6; 11 nucleotides line up with TRBD1. The ends lost 3 bases at V and 0 bases at J; junction bases unmatched: 7. CDR3 length: 19 amino acids. CDR1 is MDHEN and CDR2 is SYDVKM in the germline V gene.

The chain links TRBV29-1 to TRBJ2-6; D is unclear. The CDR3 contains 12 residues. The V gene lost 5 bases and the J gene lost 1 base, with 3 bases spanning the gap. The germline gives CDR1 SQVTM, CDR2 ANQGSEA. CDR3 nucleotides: TGCAGCGTTTCATCTGGGGCCAACGTCCTGACTTTC. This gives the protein CSVSSGANVLTF.

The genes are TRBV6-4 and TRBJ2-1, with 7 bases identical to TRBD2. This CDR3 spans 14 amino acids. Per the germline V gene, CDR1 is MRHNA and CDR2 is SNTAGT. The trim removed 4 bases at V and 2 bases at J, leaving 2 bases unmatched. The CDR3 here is CASSGGSTYNEQFF. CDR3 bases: TGTGCCAGCAGTGGCGGGAGCACCTACAATGAGCAGTTCTTC.

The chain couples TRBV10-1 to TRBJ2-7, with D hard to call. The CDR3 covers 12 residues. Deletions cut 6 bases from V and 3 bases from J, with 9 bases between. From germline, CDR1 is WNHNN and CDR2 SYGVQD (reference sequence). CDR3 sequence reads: CASRDRYYEQYF. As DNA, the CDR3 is TGCGCCAGCAGGGACCGCTACTACGAGCAGTACTTC.

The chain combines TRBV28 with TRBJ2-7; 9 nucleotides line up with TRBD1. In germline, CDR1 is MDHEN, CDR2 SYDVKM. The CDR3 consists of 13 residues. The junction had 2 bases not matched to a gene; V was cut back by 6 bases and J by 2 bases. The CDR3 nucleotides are TGTGCCAGCAGGGGACAGGGTACCTACGAGCAGTACTTC. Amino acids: CASRGQGTYEQYF.

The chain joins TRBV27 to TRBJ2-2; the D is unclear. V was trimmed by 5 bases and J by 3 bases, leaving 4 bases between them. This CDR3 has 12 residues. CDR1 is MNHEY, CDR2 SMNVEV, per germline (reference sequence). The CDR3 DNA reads TGTGCCAGCAGTAGAGACACCGGGGAGCTGTTTTTT. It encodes CASSRDTGELFF.

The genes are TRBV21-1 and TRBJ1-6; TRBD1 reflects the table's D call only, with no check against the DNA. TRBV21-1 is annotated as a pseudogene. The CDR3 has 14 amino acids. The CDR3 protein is CASTRRGFCSPLHF. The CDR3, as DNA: TGTGCCAGCACCCGAAGGGGGTTTTGTTCACCCCTCCACTTT.

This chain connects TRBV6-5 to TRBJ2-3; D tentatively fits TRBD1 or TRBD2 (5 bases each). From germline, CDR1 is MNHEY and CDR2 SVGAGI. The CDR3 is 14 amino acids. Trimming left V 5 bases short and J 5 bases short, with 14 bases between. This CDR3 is CASSQRDGEDTQYF. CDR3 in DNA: TGTGCCAGCAGTCAACGGGACGGTGAAGATACGCAGTATTTT.

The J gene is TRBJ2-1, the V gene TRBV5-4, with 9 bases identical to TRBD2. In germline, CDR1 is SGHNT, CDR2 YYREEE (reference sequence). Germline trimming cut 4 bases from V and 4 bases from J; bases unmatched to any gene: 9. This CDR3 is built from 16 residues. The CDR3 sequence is CASSADSGSVYNEQFF. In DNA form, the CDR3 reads TGTGCCAGCAGCGCCGATAGCGGGAGCGTTTACAATGAGCAGTTCTTC.

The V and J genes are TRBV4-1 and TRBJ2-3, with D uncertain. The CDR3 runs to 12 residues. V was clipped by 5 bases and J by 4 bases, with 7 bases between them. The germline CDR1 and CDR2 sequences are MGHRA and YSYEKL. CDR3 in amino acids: CASSIGPDTQYF. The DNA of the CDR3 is TGCGCCAGCAGCATAGGACCAGATACGCAGTATTTT.

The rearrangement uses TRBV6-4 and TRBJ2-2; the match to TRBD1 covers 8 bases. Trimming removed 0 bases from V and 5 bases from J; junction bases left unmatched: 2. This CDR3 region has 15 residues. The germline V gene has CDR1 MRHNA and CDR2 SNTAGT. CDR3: CASSDSDRATGELFF. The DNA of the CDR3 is TGTGCCAGCAGTGACTCGGACAGGGCAACCGGGGAGCTGTTTTTT.

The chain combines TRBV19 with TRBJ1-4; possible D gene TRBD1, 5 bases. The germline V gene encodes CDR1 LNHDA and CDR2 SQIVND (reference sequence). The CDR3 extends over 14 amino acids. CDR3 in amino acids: CRGVTRGTNEKLFF. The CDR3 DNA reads TGTCGAGGGGTCACCAGAGGAACTAATGAAAAACTGTTTTTT.

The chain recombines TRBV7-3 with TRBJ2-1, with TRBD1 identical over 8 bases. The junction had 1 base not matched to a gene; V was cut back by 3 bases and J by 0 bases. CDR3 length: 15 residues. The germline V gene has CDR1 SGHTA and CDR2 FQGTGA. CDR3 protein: CASSFGTGSYNEQFF. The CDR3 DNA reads TGTGCCAGCAGCTTCGGGACAGGCTCCTACAATGAGCAGTTCTTC.

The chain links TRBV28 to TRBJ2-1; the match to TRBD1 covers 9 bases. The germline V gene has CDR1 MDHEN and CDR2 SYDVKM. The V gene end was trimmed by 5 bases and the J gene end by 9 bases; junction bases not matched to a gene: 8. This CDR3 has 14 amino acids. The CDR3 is CASSPRTGDIEQFF. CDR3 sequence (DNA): TGTGCCAGCAGTCCCCGGACAGGGGATATTGAGCAGTTCTTC.

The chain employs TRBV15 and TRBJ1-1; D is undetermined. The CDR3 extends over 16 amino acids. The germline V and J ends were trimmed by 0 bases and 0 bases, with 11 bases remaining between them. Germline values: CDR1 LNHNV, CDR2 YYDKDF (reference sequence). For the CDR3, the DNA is TGTGCCACCAGCAGAGATCCGAGGAGGGTGAACACTGAAGCTTTCTTT. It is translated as CATSRDPRRVNTEAFF.

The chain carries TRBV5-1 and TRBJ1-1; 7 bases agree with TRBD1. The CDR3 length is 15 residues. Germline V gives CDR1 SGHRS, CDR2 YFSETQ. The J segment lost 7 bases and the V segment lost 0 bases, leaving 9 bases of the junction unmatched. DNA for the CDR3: TGCGCCAGCAGCTTGGCCATACAGGGGCACAGTGAAGCTTTCTTT. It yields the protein CASSLAIQGHSEAFF.

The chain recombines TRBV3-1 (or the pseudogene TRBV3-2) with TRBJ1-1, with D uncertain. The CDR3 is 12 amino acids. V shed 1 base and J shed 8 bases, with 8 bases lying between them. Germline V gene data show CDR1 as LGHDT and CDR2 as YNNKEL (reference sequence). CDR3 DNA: TGTGCCAGCAGCCAAGCTGGCAGCGAAGCTTTCTTT. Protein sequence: CASSQAGSEAFF.

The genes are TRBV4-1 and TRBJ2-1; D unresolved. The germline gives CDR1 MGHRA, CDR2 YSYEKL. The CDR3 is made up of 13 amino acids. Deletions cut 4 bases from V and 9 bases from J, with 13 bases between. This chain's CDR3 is CASSPLPNPEQFF. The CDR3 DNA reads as TGCGCCAGCAGCCCCCTACCCAATCCTGAGCAGTTCTTC.

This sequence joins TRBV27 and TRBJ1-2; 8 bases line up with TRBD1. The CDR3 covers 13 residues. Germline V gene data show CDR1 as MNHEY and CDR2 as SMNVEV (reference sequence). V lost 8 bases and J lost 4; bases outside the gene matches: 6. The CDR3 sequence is CASANGQGYGYTF. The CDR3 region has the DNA TGTGCCAGCGCTAACGGACAGGGCTATGGCTACACCTTC.

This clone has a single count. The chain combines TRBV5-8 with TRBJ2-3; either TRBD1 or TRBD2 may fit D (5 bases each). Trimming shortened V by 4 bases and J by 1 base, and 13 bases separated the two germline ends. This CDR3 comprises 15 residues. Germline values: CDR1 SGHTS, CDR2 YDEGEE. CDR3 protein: CASSRGERGTDTQYF. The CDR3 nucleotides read TGTGCCAGCAGCCGAGGGGAGCGCGGCACAGATACGCAGTATTTT. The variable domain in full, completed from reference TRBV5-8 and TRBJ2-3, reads EAGVTQSPTHLIKTRGQQATLRCSPISGHTSVYWYQQALGLGLQFLLWYDEGEERNRGNFPPRFSGRQFPNYSSELNVNALELEDSALYLCASSRGERGTDTQYFGPGTRLTVL.

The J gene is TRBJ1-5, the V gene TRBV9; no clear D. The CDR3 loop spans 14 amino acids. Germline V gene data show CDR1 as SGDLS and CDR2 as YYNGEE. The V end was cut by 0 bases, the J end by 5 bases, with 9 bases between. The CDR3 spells CASSVDGRYQPQHF. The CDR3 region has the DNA TGTGCCAGCAGCGTAGACGGCAGGTATCAGCCCCAGCATTTT.

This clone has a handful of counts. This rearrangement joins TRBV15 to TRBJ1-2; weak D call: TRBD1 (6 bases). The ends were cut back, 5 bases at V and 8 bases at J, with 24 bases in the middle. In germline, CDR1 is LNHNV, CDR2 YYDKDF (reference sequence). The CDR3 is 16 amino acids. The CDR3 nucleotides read TGTGCCACCAGCGGCGGACAGCTACTCGGACTATTCGGCTACACCTTC. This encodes CATSGGQLLGLFGYTF.

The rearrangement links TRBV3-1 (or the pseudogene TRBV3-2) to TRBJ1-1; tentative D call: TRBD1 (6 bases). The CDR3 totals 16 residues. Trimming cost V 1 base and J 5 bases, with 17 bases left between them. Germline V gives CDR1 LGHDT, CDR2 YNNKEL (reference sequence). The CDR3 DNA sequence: TGTGCCAGCAGCCAAGGTATGTCGAACAGGGTGACTGAAGCTTTCTTT. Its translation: CASSQGMSNRVTEAFF.

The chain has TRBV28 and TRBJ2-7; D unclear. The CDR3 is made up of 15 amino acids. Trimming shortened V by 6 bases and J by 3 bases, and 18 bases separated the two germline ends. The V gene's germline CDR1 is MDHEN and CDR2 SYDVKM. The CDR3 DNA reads TGTGCCAGCAGCTTACTCTCCCCCTTTATCTACGAGCAGTACTTC. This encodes CASSLLSPFIYEQYF.

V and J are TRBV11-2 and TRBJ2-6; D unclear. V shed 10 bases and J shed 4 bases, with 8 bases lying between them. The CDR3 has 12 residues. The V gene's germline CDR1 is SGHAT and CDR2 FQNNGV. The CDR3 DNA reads TGTGCCACTTCGCCGGGGGCCAACGTCCTGACTTTC. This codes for CATSPGANVLTF.

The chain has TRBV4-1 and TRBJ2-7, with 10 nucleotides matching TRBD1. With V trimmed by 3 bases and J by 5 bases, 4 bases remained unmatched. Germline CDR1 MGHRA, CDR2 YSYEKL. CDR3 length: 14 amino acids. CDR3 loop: CASSQGQGLDEQYF. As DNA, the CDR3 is TGCGCCAGCAGCCAGGGACAGGGGCTCGACGAGCAGTACTTC.

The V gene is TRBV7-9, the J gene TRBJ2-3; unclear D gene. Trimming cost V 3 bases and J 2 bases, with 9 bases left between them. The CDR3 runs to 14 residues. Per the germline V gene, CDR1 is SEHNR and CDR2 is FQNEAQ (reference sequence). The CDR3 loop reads CASSLGKPTDTQYF. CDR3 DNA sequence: TGTGCCAGCAGCTTGGGTAAACCCACAGATACGCAGTATTTT.

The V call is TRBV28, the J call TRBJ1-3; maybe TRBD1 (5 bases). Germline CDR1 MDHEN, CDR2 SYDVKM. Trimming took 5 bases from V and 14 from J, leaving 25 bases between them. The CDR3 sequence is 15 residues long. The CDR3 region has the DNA TGTGCCAGCAGTCCACGACGGCAGGGAGTCCCGCTTTTATATTTT. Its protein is CASSPRRQGVPLLYF.

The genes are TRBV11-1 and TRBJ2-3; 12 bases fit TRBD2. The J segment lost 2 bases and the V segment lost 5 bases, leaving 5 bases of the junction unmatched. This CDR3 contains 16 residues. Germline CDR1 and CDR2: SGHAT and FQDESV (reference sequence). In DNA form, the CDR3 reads TGTGCCAGCAGCCGACTAGCGGGAGAGACCACAGATACGCAGTATTTT. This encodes CASSRLAGETTDTQYF.

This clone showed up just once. The CDR3 coding sequence is TGTGCCAGCAGCGTAGACGGGAGAAGTACCGGGGAGCTGTTTTTT. Translating it yields CASSVDGRSTGELFF. This chain uses TRBV9 with TRBJ2-2, with D maybe TRBD2 (6 bases). V gave up 0 bases and J gave up 5 bases, with 11 bases separating them. Per the germline V gene, CDR1 is SGDLS and CDR2 is YYNGEE. The CDR3 totals 15 residues.